This T cell receptor beta chain was identified during a study of T cell responses to AZD1222 COVID-19 vaccine. At the level of the study: Second-dose schedules of about 4 or about 12 weeks were combined.

Method: immunoSEQ multiplex PCR; TCRdb's copy keeps in-frame clones and lacks some. Of some 170,000 clones listed, roughly nine tenths were seen once; the top ten hold 1.5% to 2%. Per the germline V gene, CDR1 is SGHDT and CDR2 is YYEEEE. This CDR3 spans 13 amino acids. Trimming cost V 2 bases and J 5 bases, with 10 bases left between them. The clonotype was recovered from an adult in good health. V gene TRBV5-6 combines with J gene TRBJ1-1; D remains unclear. The starting material was peripheral blood, obtained on day 0 of AZD1222 vaccination. The CDR3: CASSFSRLTEAFF. The CDR3 DNA reads as TGTGCCAGCAGCTTTTCCCGTTTAACTGAAGCTTTCTTT.